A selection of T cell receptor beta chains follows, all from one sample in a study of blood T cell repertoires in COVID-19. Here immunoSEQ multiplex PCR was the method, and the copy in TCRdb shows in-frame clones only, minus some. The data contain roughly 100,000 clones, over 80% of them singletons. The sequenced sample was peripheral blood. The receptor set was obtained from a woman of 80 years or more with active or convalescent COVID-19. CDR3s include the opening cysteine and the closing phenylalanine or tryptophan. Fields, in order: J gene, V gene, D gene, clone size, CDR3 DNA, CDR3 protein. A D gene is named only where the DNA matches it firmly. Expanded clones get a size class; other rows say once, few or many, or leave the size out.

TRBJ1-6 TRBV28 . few TGTGCCAGCAAGATCATCACACCGAATAATTCACCCCTCCACTTT CASKIITPNNSPLHF
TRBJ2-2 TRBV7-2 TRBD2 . TGTGCCAGCACCCTACTAGCGAGTACTCCCGGCACCGGGGAGCTGTTTTTT CASTLLASTPGTGELFF
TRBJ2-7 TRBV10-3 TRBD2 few TGTGCCATCAGGGGCCCTAGCGGGGTGATGGAGCAGTACTTC CAIRGPSGVMEQYF
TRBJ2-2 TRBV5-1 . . TGCGCCAGCAGCGTTCGGACAGGGGAGCTGTTTTTT CASSVRTGELFF
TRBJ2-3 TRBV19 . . TGTGCCAGTAGTATGTTCGGAGGGGCCGGGACAGATACGCAGTATTTT CASSMFGGAGTDTQYF
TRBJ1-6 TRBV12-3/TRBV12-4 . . TGTGCCAGCAGTTCCACAGGGACATCACCCCTCCACTTT CASSSTGTSPLHF
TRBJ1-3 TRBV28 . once TGTGCCAGCAGCATGGGGGGCTCTGGAAACACCATATATTTT CASSMGGSGNTIYF
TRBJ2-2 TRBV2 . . TGTGCCAGCAGTGAAGCTTCCCCAAAGAACACCGGGGAGCTGTTTTTT CASSEASPKNTGELFF
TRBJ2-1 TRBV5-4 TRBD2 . TGTGCCAGCTTTCAAGCGGGAACCTCCTACAATGAGCAGTTCTTC CASFQAGTSYNEQFF
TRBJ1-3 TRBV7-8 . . TGTGCCAGCAGCTTAGGGGGGGGAAGGCGAGACACCATATATTTT CASSLGGGRRDTIYF
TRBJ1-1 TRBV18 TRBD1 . TGTGCCAGCTCACCGGTATCGACAGGGGAAGCTTTCTTT CASSPVSTGEAFF
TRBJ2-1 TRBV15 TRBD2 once TGTGCCACCAGCAAAATAGCGGGAGCGCACAATGAGCAGTTCTTC CATSKIAGAHNEQFF
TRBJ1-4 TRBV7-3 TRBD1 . TGTGCCAGCAGCTTTAAGACAGGGGAATTCTCAACTAATGAAAAACTGTTTTTT CASSFKTGEFSTNEKLFF
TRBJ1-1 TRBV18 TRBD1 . TGTGCCAGCTCCCCAGGGACAGGGAGGACTGAAGCTTTCTTT CASSPGTGRTEAFF
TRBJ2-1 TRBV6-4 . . TGTGCCAGCACCCGAAAAGAGGGAACCTACAATGAGCAGTTCTTC CASTRKEGTYNEQFF
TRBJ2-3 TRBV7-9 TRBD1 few TGTGCCAGCAGCGTAGCCGGGACAGAAATCACAGATACGCAGTATTTT CASSVAGTEITDTQYF
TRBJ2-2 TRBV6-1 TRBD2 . TGTGCCAGCAGTGATCAGCTCGCTGGGCTAGCGGGGGACACCGGGGAGCTGTTTTTT CASSDQLAGLAGDTGELFF
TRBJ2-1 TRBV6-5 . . TGTGCCAGCAGTCCCGCGGGACTTTCCTACAATGAGCAGTTCTTC CASSPAGLSYNEQFF
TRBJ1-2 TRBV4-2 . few TGTGCCAGCAGCCAAAACCCGGGACAACATGGCTACACCTTC CASSQNPGQHGYTF
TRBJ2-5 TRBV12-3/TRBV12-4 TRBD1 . TGTGCCAGCAGATCAGGGGGAACGGAGACCCAGTACTTC CASRSGGTETQYF
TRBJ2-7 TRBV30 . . TGTGCCTTCTCGACTCTTACCTACGAGCAGTACTTC CAFSTLTYEQYF
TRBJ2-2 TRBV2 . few TGTGCCAGCACCCCGGGCACCGGGGAGCTGTTTTTT CASTPGTGELFF
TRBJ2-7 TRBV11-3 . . TGTGCCAGCAGCTTGGGGACAAACCCCCACGAGCAGTACTTC CASSLGTNPHEQYF
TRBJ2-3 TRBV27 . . TGTGCCAGCAGCTTGGCCTTGACAGGCCCAGATACGCAGTATTTT CASSLALTGPDTQYF
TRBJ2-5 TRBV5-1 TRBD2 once TGCGCCAGCAGCACTAGCGGTCTGGAGGAGACCCAGTACTTC CASSTSGLEETQYF
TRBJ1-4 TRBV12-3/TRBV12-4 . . TGTGCCAGCAGCCCCCAGGTTAATGAAAAACTGTTTTTT CASSPQVNEKLFF
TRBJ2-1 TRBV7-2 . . TGTGCCAGCAGCTCCGGGAGCCCCAATGAGCAGTTCTTC CASSSGSPNEQFF
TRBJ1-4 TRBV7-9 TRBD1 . TGTGCCAGCAGCGTGGACAGGGCCCCCGCAACTAATGAAAAACTGTTTTTT CASSVDRAPATNEKLFF
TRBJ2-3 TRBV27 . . TGTGCCAGCAGAAAGGAGGGACTCTTCACAGATACGCAGTATTTT CASRKEGLFTDTQYF
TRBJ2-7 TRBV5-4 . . TGTGCCAGCAGCTCCAATCCTCTAGTTGAGTATTCCTACGAGCAGTACTTC CASSSNPLVEYSYEQYF
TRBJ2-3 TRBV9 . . TGTGCCAGCTACACCTCACTAGCAAAGAAGGCAGATACGCAGTATTTT CASYTSLAKKADTQYF
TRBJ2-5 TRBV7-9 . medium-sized TGTGCCAGCAGCTTTGGAGGGCCGGAAGAGACCCAGTACTTC CASSFGGPEETQYF
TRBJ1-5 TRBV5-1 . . TGCGCCAGCAGCTTGGTTGGTGGCACTCAGCCCCAGCATTTT CASSLVGGTQPQHF
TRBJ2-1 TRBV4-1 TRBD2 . TGCGCCAGCAGCCTAGACGCAAGGGCTAGCGGGATTGAGCAGTTCTTC CASSLDARASGIEQFF
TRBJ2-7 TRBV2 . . TGTGCCAGCCGAGTCACAGTTATCTACGAGCAGTACTTC CASRVTVIYEQYF
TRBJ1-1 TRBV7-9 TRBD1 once TGTGCCAGCAGCGCGCAGGGGGTGGAGGGCACTGAAGCTTTCTTT CASSAQGVEGTEAFF
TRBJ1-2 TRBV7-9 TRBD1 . TGTGCCAGCAGCTTAACGGGACAGGGGGCGGAAGGCTACACCTTC CASSLTGQGAEGYTF
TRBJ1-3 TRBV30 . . TGTGCCTGGGGGGGCCCCGGACAGAGCTCTGGAAACACCATATATTTT CAWGGPGQSSGNTIYF
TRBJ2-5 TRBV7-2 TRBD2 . TGTGCCAGCAGCTTATGGGCTAGCGGGAGCGGACAAGAGACCCAGTACTTC CASSLWASGSGQETQYF
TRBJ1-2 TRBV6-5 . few TGTGCCAGCAGGTTCGGGAGCGACTATGGCTACACCTTC CASRFGSDYGYTF
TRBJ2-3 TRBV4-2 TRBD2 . TGTGCCAGCAGCCCACACGGTTCGGGGGAGGGGACAGATACGCAGTATTTT CASSPHGSGEGTDTQYF
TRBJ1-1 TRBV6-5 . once TGTGCCAGCAATTCGGGGATGAACACTGAAGCTTTCTTT CASNSGMNTEAFF
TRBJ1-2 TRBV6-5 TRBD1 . TGTGCCAGCAGATCACTTCAACAGGGGCAGGGGGGCTACACCTTC CASRSLQQGQGGYTF
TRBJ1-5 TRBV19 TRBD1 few TGTGCCAGTAGTATCTGGGACAGGGATAGCAATCAGCCCCAGCATTTT CASSIWDRDSNQPQHF
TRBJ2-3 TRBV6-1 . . TGTGCCAGCAGTGAAGGAAACAGTGCAGATACGCAGTATTTT CASSEGNSADTQYF
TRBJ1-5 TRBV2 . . TGTGCCAGCAGTGTGCGGGAGCGGGCCCCAAATAGCAATCAGCCCCAGCATTTT CASSVRERAPNSNQPQHF
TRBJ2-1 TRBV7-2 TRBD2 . TGTGCCAGCAGCGATCAAGCGGGGGGGCTAGTCAATGAGCAGTTCTTC CASSDQAGGLVNEQFF
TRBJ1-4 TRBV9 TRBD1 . TGTGCCAGCAGCGTCGGACAGGGGGCGCAAGGGCCTAATGAAAAACTGTTTTTT CASSVGQGAQGPNEKLFF
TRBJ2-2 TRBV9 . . TGTGCCAGCAGCGTAGTTGGGGGGTACCCCTCCGGGGAGCTGTTTTTT CASSVVGGYPSGELFF
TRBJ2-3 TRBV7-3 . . TGTGCCAGCAGCTTAACGGGGCCCGGGACAACTAATACGCAGTATTTT CASSLTGPGTTNTQYF
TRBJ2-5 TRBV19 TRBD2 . TGTGCCAGTAGTAGCCTAGCGGACATGCAAGAGACCCAGTACTTC CASSSLADMQETQYF
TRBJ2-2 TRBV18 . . TGTGCCAGCTCCAGTGGCGGCGTGACCGGGGAGCTGTTTTTT CASSSGGVTGELFF
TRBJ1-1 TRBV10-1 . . TGCGCCAGCAGTCTCTGGCAGGGGTCCGTGAACACTGAAGCTTTCTTT CASSLWQGSVNTEAFF
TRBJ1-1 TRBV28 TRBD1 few TGTGCCAGCAGTCCTCCGGGACAGCGCACTGAAGCTTTCTTT CASSPPGQRTEAFF
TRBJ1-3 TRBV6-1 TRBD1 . TGTGCCAGCAGTGAACACAGGGGACAGCCGACTGGAAACACCATATATTTT CASSEHRGQPTGNTIYF
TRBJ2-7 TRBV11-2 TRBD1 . TGTGCCAGCAGCTCGGGACAGGGCTACGAGCAGTACTTC CASSSGQGYEQYF
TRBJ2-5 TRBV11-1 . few TGTGCCAGCAGCTTGGGCCCCTCTCTGAACCAAGAGACCCAGTACTTC CASSLGPSLNQETQYF
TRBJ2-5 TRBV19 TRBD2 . TGTGCCAGTAGTAACTCGGGTCCGTCTAGCGGAGCCCAAGAGACCCAGTACTTC CASSNSGPSSGAQETQYF
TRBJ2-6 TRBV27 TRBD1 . TGTGCCAGCAGTTTATTGGGACAGGGGGCGCCTGGGGCCAACGTCCTGACTTTC CASSLLGQGAPGANVLTF
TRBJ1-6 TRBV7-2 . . TGTGCCAGCAGCTTAGTTCGAGACACGGCTTCACCCCTCCACTTT CASSLVRDTASPLHF